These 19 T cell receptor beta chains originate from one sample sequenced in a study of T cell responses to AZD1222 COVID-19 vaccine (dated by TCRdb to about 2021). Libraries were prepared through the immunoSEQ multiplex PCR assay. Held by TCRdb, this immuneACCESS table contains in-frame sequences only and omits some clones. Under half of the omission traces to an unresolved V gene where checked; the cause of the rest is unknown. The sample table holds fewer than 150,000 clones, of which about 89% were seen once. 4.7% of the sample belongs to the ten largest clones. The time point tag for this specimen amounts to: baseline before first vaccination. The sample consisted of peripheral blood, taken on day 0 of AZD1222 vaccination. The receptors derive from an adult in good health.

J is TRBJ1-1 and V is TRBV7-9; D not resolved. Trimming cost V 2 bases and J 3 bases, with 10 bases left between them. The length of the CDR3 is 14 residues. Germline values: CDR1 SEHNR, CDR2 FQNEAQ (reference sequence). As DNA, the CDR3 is TGTGCCAGCAGCTTAATGGGCCAACACACTGAAGCTTTCTTT. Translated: CASSLMGQHTEAFF. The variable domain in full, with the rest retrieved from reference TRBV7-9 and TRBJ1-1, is DTGVSQNPRHKITKRGQNVTFRCDPISEHNRLYWYRQTLGQGPEFLTYFQNEAQLEKSRLLSDRFSAERPKGSFSTLEIQRTEQGDSAMYLCASSLMGQHTEAFFGQGTRLTVV.

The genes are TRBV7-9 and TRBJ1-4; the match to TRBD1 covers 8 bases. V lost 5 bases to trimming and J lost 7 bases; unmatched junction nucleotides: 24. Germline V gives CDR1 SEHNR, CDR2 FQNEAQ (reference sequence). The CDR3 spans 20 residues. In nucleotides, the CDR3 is TGTGCCAGCAGCACCAAGCTCCATGGACAGGGTTCTTCTCCGCTTGAAAAACTGTTTTTT. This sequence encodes CASSTKLHGQGSSPLEKLFF.

In nucleotides, the CDR3 is TGTGCCAGCAGCCAAGATCTGAGGGCAGGAGCTTTCTTT. It yields the protein CASSQDLRAGAFF. The chain carries TRBV3-1 (or the pseudogene TRBV3-2) and TRBJ1-1; D gene ambiguous. CDR3 length equals 13 residues. Trimming removed 0 bases from V and 10 bases from J, with 12 bases in between. Germline lookup yields CDR1 LGHDT and CDR2 YNNKEL (reference sequence).

The CDR3 reads CASSLGWSYNSPLHF. Written as DNA, the CDR3 is TGTGCCAGCAGCTTGGGATGGTCCTATAATTCACCCCTCCACTTT. The V gene is TRBV5-6, the J gene TRBJ1-6; no definite D call. The ends were cut back, 0 bases at V and 1 base at J, with 5 bases in the middle. The germline CDR1 and CDR2 sequences are SGHDT and YYEEEE. This CDR3 is 15 amino acids long.

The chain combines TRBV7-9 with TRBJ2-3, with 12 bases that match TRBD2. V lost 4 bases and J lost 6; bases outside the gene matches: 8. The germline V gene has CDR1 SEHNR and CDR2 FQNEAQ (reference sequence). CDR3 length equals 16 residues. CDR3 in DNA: TGTGCCAGCAGCTACCCTAGCGGGGGGGCGGGGGATACGCAGTATTTT. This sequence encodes CASSYPSGGAGDTQYF.

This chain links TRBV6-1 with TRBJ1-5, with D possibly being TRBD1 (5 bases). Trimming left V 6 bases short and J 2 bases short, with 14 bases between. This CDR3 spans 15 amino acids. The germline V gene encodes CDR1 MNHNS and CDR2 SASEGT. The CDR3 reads CASRESRGGNQPQHF. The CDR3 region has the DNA TGTGCCAGCAGGGAAAGTAGGGGTGGCAATCAGCCCCAGCATTTT.

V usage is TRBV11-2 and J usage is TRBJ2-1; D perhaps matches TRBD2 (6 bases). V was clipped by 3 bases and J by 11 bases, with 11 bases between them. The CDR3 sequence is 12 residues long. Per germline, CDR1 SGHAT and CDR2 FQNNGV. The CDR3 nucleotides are TGTGCCAGCAGCTTGATGCGGGGCCAGCAGTTCTTC. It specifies CASSLMRGQQFF.

For the CDR3, the DNA is TGTGCCAGCAGCTTGTGGGACAAGGCTAAGCGGAGCAATGGCTACACCTTC. This sequence encodes CASSLWDKAKRSNGYTF. The chain links TRBV7-9 to TRBJ1-2, with D possibly TRBD1 on 6 matching bases. The germline gives CDR1 SEHNR, CDR2 FQNEAQ (reference sequence). V lost 3 bases to trimming and J lost 6 bases, with 23 bases between them. The CDR3 consists of 17 residues. Full variable domain (rest looked up from reference TRBV7-9 and TRBJ1-2): DTGVSQNPRHKITKRGQNVTFRCDPISEHNRLYWYRQTLGQGPEFLTYFQNEAQLEKSRLLSDRFSAERPKGSFSTLEIQRTEQGDSAMYLCASSLWDKAKRSNGYTFGSGTRLTVV.

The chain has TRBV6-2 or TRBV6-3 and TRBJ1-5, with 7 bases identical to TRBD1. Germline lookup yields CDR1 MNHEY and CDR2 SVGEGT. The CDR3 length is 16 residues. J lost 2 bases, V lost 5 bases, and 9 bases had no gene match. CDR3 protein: CASSHRGRERNQPQHF. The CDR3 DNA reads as TGTGCCAGCAGTCATAGGGGGCGCGAACGCAATCAGCCCCAGCATTTT.

The CDR3 DNA reads TGTGCCAGTAGTATCGGCGGGGTCTACGAGCAGTACTTC. This gives the protein CASSIGGVYEQYF. The chain combines TRBV19 with TRBJ2-7; a possible D gene is TRBD2 (6 bases). V shed 3 bases and J shed 3 bases, with 9 bases lying between them. The germline CDR1 and CDR2 sequences are LNHDA and SQIVND (reference sequence). The CDR3 has 13 residues.

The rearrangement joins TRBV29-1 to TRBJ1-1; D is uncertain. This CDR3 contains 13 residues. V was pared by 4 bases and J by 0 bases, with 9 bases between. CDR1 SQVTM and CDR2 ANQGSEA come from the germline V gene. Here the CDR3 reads CSVGLGMNTEAFF. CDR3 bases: TGCAGCGTTGGGCTGGGGATGAACACTGAAGCTTTCTTT.

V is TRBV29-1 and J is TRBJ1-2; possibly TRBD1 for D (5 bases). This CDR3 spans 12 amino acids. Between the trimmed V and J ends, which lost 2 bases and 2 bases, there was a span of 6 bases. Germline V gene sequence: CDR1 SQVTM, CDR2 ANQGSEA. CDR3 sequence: CSVEKGNYGYTF. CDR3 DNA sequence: TGCAGCGTTGAAAAGGGGAACTATGGCTACACCTTC.

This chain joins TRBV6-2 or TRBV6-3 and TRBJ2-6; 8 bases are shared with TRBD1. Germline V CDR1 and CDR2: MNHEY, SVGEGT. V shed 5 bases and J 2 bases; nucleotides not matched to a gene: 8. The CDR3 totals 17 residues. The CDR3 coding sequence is TGTGCCAGCAGTACGGACAGGGTGTTTGCTGGGGCCAACGTCCTGACTTTC. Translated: CASSTDRVFAGANVLTF.

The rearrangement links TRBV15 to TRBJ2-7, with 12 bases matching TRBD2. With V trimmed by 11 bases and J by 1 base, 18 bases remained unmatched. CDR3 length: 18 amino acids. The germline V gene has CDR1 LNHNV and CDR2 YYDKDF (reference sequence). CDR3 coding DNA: TGTGCCGGACCCCAGACTAGCGGGAGAGTTGATAGTTCCTACGAGCAGTACTTC. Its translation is CAGPQTSGRVDSSYEQYF.

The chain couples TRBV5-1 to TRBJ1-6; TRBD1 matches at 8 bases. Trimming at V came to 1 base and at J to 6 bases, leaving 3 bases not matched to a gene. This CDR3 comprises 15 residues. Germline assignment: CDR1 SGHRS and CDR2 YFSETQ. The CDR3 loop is CASSLTGGFNSPLHF. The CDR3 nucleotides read TGCGCCAGCAGCTTGACAGGGGGATTTAATTCACCCCTCCACTTT.

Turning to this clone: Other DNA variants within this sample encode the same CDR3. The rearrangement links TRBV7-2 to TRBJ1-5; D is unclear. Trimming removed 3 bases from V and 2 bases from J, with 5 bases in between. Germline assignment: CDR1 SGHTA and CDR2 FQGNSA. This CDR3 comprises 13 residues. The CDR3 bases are TGTGCCAGCAGCTTGCGTGGCAATCAGCCCCAGCATTTT. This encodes CASSLRGNQPQHF.

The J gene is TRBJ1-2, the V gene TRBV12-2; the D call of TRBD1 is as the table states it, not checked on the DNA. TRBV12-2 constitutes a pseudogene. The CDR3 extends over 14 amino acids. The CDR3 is CASRLVPGNYGYTF. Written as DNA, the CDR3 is TGTGCAAGTCGCTTAGTGCCAGGGAACTATGGCTACACCTTC.

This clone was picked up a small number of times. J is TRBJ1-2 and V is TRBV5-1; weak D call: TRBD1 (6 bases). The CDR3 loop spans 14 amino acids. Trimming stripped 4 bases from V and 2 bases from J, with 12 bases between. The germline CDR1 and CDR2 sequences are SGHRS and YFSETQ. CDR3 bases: TGCGCCAGCAGCCCCGGGCAGGGGAACTATGGCTACACCTTC. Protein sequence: CASSPGQGNYGYTF.

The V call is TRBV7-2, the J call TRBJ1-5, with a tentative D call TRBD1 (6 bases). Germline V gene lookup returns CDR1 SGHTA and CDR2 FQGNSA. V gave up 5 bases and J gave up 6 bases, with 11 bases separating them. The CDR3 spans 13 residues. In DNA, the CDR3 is TGTGCCAGCAGCCTCACAGGGATTCAGCCCCAGCATTTT. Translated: CASSLTGIQPQHF.